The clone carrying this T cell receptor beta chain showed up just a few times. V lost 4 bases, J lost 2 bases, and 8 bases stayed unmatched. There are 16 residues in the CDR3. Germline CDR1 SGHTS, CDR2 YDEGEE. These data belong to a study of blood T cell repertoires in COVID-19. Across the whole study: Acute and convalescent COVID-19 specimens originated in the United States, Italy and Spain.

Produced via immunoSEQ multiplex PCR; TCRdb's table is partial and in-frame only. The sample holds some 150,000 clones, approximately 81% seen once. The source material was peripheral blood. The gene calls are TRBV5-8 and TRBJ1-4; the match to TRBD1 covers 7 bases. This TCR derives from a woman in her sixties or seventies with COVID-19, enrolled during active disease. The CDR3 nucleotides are TGTGCCAGCAGCCTCGTAAAACAGGGGACTAATGAAAAACTGTTTTTT. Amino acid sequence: CASSLVKQGTNEKLFF.